This passage covers 8 T cell receptor beta chains from one sample sequenced in a study of CD4+ T cells in melanoma. Clones were read by immunoSEQ multiplex PCR, and TCRdb kept only the in-frame ones, dropping some. In the table there are 20,000 to 25,000 clones, 82% of which are singletons. The sample was cells from a culture (not recorded whether cultured in vitro). These receptors all stem from a human donor with melanoma.

This chain joins TRBV19 and TRBJ1-2; D is perhaps TRBD1 (5 bases). The CDR3 is 14 amino acids. Germline V gives CDR1 LNHDA, CDR2 SQIVND (reference sequence). Trimming shortened V by 7 bases and J by 8 bases, and 20 bases separated the two germline ends. CDR3 amino acids: CASISQGRTGGYTF. Here the CDR3 DNA reads TGTGCCAGTATTTCTCAGGGCAGAACGGGAGGCTACACCTTC.

The chain joins TRBV2 to TRBJ1-2; the match to TRBD1 covers 11 bases. CDR3 length: 15 amino acids. The germline gives CDR1 SNHLY, CDR2 FYNNEI. Unmatched junction bases numbered 8, after V lost 6 bases and J lost 5 bases. The CDR3: CASRAWDRGVYGYTF. The DNA of the CDR3 is TGTGCCAGCAGGGCGTGGGACAGGGGGGTGTATGGCTACACCTTC.

In its sample, this clone was seen a few times. The DNA of the CDR3 is TGCGCCAGCAGGGCGGGACCAAAACTGTTTTTT. It is translated as CASRAGPKLFF. The rearrangement uses TRBV5-1 and TRBJ1-4, with D perhaps matching TRBD1 (5 bases). Germline lookup yields CDR1 SGHRS and CDR2 YFSETQ. V was clipped by 5 bases and J by 10 bases, with 9 bases between them. The CDR3 extends over 11 amino acids.

V is TRBV2 and J is TRBJ2-4, with a tentative D call TRBD1 (6 bases). V was pared by 2 bases and J by 3 bases, with 11 bases between. This CDR3 is built from 15 residues. Germline values: CDR1 SNHLY, CDR2 FYNNEI. The CDR3 region has the DNA TGTGCCAGCAGTGAAACAGGGATCGTCAAAAACATTCAGTACTTC. Its protein is CASSETGIVKNIQYF.

V usage is TRBV18 and J usage is TRBJ1-3; no definite D call. Trimming pared 5 bases from V and 0 bases from J, leaving 5 bases between. Germline V lookup: CDR1 KGHSH, CDR2 LQKENI. The CDR3 consists of 13 residues. The CDR3 spells CASSEGSGNTIYF. In nucleotides, the CDR3 is TGTGCCAGCTCAGAGGGCTCTGGAAACACCATATATTTT.

The rearrangement links TRBV7-9 to TRBJ2-5; D tentatively fits TRBD1 or TRBD2 (5 bases each). The CDR3 has 14 amino acids. V lost 2 bases, J lost 5 bases, and 12 bases lay in between. Germline assignment: CDR1 SEHNR and CDR2 FQNEAQ (reference sequence). The CDR3 DNA reads TGTGCCAGCAGCTTACTAGCCGGGGCGGAGACCCAGTACTTC. Residues: CASSLLAGAETQYF.

The V gene is TRBV11-2, the J gene TRBJ2-5, with D perhaps assigned TRBD1 or TRBD2 (6 bases each). The J call may be faulty, since TRBJ2-7 better matches the DNA end. Germline V CDR1 and CDR2: SGHAT, FQNNGV. The CDR3 is 15 residues long. Here the CDR3 DNA reads TGTGCCAGCAGCTCGATGCTAGGGGGGCGAGGCGAGCAGTACTTC. Residues: CASSSMLGGRGEQYF.

The chain has TRBV7-2 and TRBJ2-2, with D possibly being TRBD1 (6 bases). The CDR3 spans 17 residues. Looked up from germline, CDR1 is SGHTA and CDR2 is FQGNSA. The V and J ends lost 0 bases and 6 bases respectively, with 17 bases between them. The CDR3 region has the DNA TGTGCCAGCAGCTTAGCTAGGGGCAGGGGTAGCTCCGGGGAGCTGTTTTTT. This encodes CASSLARGRGSSGELFF.